The T cell receptor (beta chain) under discussion was sequenced for a study of shared clonotypes between healthy human individuals. As for the study in general: Each donor contributed plates that comprised three CD4 naive, three CD4 memory, two CD8 naive and one CD8 memory.

Whole-study findings and limits: Non-shared clonotypes showed lower generation probabilities than clonotypes common to all four donors.

Sorted-subset replicate PCRs used 200 ng DNA, approximately 30,000 T cell genomes. Here immunoSEQ multiplex PCR was the method, and the copy in TCRdb shows in-frame clones only, minus some. In the table there are approximately 620,000 clones, around 97% of which are singletons. The CDR3 spans 14 residues. Remarks on this clone: Its antigen is as yet unknown.

Sequenced material: naive CD4+ T cells sorted from blood. Subset noted: CD45RA+ positively selected. This TCR derives from a woman aged 30 to 39 in good health. The chain recombines TRBV21-1 with TRBJ1-5; the listed D gene, TRBD1, was not tested against the DNA. TRBV21-1 represents a pseudogene. CDR3 DNA: TGTGCCAGCAGCGAACTACAGGGGAGCTTGGCCCAGCATTTT. Encoded protein: CASSELQGSLAQHF.